The 21 T cell receptor beta chains below all came from one sample that was sequenced in a study of blood T cell repertoires in COVID-19. Profiling relied on immunoSEQ multiplex PCR, and the TCRdb table lists in-frame clones only, not all of them. The sample includes 200,000 to 250,000 clones, roughly four fifths of them seen just once. Sequenced: peripheral blood. Receptor source: a woman of 80 years or more with acute or convalescent COVID-19.

This rearrangement joins TRBV10-3 to TRBJ2-1; 13 bases agree with TRBD2. This CDR3 region has 16 residues. V shed 3 bases, J shed 6 bases, and the junction held 5 bases outside the gene matches. Germline-derived CDR1 and CDR2 are ENHRY and SYGVKD. In nucleotides, the CDR3 is TGTGCCATCAGTGAAACTAGCGGGAGGGGGTCCAATGAGCAGTTCTTC. It yields the protein CAISETSGRGSNEQFF.

V and J are TRBV5-5 and TRBJ2-5; 9 bases map to TRBD1. V lost 4 bases and J lost 5; bases outside the gene matches: 3. This CDR3 region has 13 residues. Germline values: CDR1 SGHKS, CDR2 YYEKEE (reference sequence). CDR3 amino acids: CASSRDRVETQYF. The CDR3 DNA sequence: TGTGCCAGCAGCCGGGACAGGGTGGAGACCCAGTACTTC.

The chain has TRBV19 and TRBJ1-1; possibly TRBD1 for D (5 bases). V was pared by 4 bases and J by 1 base, with 10 bases between. This CDR3 is 14 amino acids long. Germline V gene lookup returns CDR1 LNHDA and CDR2 SQIVND (reference sequence). The CDR3 DNA is TGTGCCAGTAGTACCCGGACAACGAACACTGAAGCTTTCTTT. Its translation: CASSTRTTNTEAFF.

This clone was counted between two and nine times. The chain carries TRBV10-3 and TRBJ1-1; 9 bases are shared with TRBD1. This CDR3 has 13 amino acids. V gave up 6 bases and J gave up 3 bases; unmatched junction bases: 2. The germline CDR1 and CDR2 sequences are ENHRY and SYGVKD. This CDR3 reads CAIRGDRDTEAFF. In DNA, the CDR3 is TGTGCCATCAGAGGGGACAGGGACACTGAAGCTTTCTTT.

This chain links TRBV6-1 with TRBJ1-2; a weak D match, TRBD1 (5 bases). Trimming cost V 2 bases and J 7 bases, with 17 bases left between them. This CDR3 comprises 15 residues. CDR1 MNHNS and CDR2 SASEGT come from the germline V gene. The CDR3 DNA follows: TGTGCCAGCAGTGAAAGTGGGTTATGGGGGGGTGGCTACACCTTC. Its translation: CASSESGLWGGGYTF.

This clone showed up many times. V is TRBV28 and J is TRBJ1-2, with D hard to call. V dropped 2 bases and J dropped 3 bases, with 10 bases sitting between them. The CDR3 extends over 14 amino acids. CDR1 MDHEN and CDR2 SYDVKM come from the germline V gene. CDR3 protein: CASSLRRDHYGYTF. The DNA for the CDR3 is TGTGCCAGCAGTTTAAGGCGGGATCACTATGGCTACACCTTC.

The chain links TRBV19 to TRBJ1-5, with a possible D match to TRBD1 (6 bases). CDR3 length equals 16 residues. The germline CDR1 and CDR2 sequences are LNHDA and SQIVND (reference sequence). V dropped 5 bases and J dropped 1 base, with 15 bases sitting between them. The DNA of the CDR3 is TGTGCCAGTAGTTCCGGGACAAAAAACAGCAATCAGCCCCAGCATTTT. Translating gives CASSSGTKNSNQPQHF.

The V and J genes are TRBV3-1 (or the pseudogene TRBV3-2) and TRBJ2-3; 10 bases match TRBD2. This CDR3 is built from 15 residues. Germline trimming cut 2 bases from V and 10 bases from J; bases unmatched to any gene: 9. Germline loops: CDR1 LGHDT, CDR2 YNNKEL (reference sequence). The CDR3 DNA reads TGTGCCAGCAGCCAAAAAAGTGGGGGGACTAGCGCGCAGTATTTT. Its translation: CASSQKSGGTSAQYF.

This rearrangement joins TRBV6-4 to TRBJ2-3; the match to TRBD2 covers 9 bases. The CDR3 length is 15 residues. J was trimmed by 4 bases and V by 3 bases; bases with no gene match: 5. Germline CDR1 MRHNA, CDR2 SNTAGT. The CDR3 DNA reads as TGTGCCAGCAGTGAAGCGGGGGGCCATTCAGATACGCAGTATTTT. Translated: CASSEAGGHSDTQYF.

The chain has TRBV7-9 and TRBJ2-3, with 14 positions matching TRBD2. This CDR3 has 17 amino acids. Trimming took 11 bases from V and 1 from J; bases not matched to a gene: 11. Per germline, CDR1 SEHNR and CDR2 FQNEAQ (reference sequence). CDR3 amino acids: CAATSGGAPSGTDTQYF. Written as DNA, the CDR3 is TGTGCCGCGACTAGCGGGGGGGCCCCCTCTGGCACAGATACGCAGTATTTT.

The rearrangement links TRBV7-9 to TRBJ2-1, with 8 nucleotides matching TRBD1. V shed 5 bases and J 12 bases; nucleotides not matched to a gene: 12. CDR3 length: 14 amino acids. Germline assignment: CDR1 SEHNR and CDR2 FQNEAQ (reference sequence). DNA for the CDR3: TGTGCCAGCAGCGCAAGACAGGGGTCGGGGGTGCAGTTCTTC. Translated: CASSARQGSGVQFF.

The chain links TRBV3-1 (or the pseudogene TRBV3-2) to TRBJ1-3; 9 bases agree with TRBD1. CDR3 length equals 16 residues. The germline gives CDR1 LGHDT, CDR2 YNNKEL (reference sequence). Trimming took 1 base from V and 2 from J; bases not matched to a gene: 3. CDR3 nucleotides: TGTGCCAGCAGCCAAGGGACAGGGGATACTGGAAACACCATATATTTT. It specifies CASSQGTGDTGNTIYF.

The chain joins TRBV11-3 to TRBJ2-2; D is undetermined. V shed 4 bases and J shed 3 bases, with 3 bases lying between them. The CDR3 consists of 12 residues. The germline gives CDR1 SGHNT, CDR2 YENEEA. CDR3: CASSSYTGELFF. The DNA for the CDR3 is TGTGCCAGCAGCTCCTACACCGGGGAGCTGTTTTTT.

The V and J genes are TRBV5-4 and TRBJ2-3; D unclear. The CDR3 contains 16 residues. Trimming pared 2 bases from V and 0 bases from J, leaving 13 bases between. In germline, CDR1 is SGHNT, CDR2 YYREEE (reference sequence). Here the CDR3 reads CASSFDNLVSTDTQYF. CDR3 DNA sequence: TGTGCCAGCAGCTTCGACAATCTGGTAAGCACAGATACGCAGTATTTT.

The chain combines TRBV14 with TRBJ1-4; D might be TRBD1 (6 bases). Germline CDR1 SGHDN, CDR2 FVKESK. V lost 2 bases to trimming and J lost 6 bases, with 10 bases between them. The CDR3 is 14 amino acids. This chain's CDR3 is CASSQLGGDEKLFF. The CDR3 DNA follows: TGTGCCAGCAGCCAATTAGGGGGGGATGAAAAACTGTTTTTT.

The rearrangement uses TRBV19 and TRBJ2-5; 8 bases align to TRBD1. The ends lost 3 bases at V and 3 bases at J; junction bases unmatched: 6. Germline loops: CDR1 LNHDA, CDR2 SQIVND (reference sequence). The CDR3 is made up of 15 amino acids. The CDR3 region has the DNA TGTGCCAGTAGTATGGGAGACAGGGGTGAAGAGACCCAGTACTTC. As protein: CASSMGDRGEETQYF.

The chain joins TRBV21-1 to TRBJ2-1; the table's D call, TRBD1, was not checked against the DNA. TRBV21-1 is a documented pseudogene. The CDR3 spans 19 residues. As DNA, the CDR3 is TGTGCCAGCAGCAAACAGGGGAACAGTGCGACTACATCTTACAATGAGCAGTTCTTC. Translating it yields CASSKQGNSATTSYNEQFF.

This chain joins TRBV13 and TRBJ1-2, with TRBD1 identical over 7 bases. Looked up from germline, CDR1 is PRHDT and CDR2 is FYEKMQ (reference sequence). The length of the CDR3 is 12 residues. After removal of 5 bases from V and 7 bases from J, the junction contained 4 bases not matched to a gene. The CDR3 nucleotides are TGTGCCAGCAGCCAAGACAGGGTTGGCTACACCTTC. It encodes CASSQDRVGYTF.

V usage is TRBV5-3 and J usage is TRBJ2-5; 10 bases are shared with TRBD1. TRBV5-3 is given ORF status, its function remaining uncertain. The CDR3 consists of 16 residues. After removal of 1 base from V and 5 bases from J, the junction contained 8 bases not matched to a gene. The CDR3 DNA reads TGTGCCAGAAGCTTGAGAGACAGGGGGCGGGGGGAGACCCAGTACTTC. It specifies CARSLRDRGRGETQYF.

This rearrangement joins TRBV25-1 to TRBJ1-2; D gene uncertain. CDR3 size: 12 residues. Germline lookup yields CDR1 MGHDK and CDR2 SYGVNS. Trimming removed 1 base at V and 9 bases at J, with 9 bases between. DNA for the CDR3: TGTGCCAGCAGTGAATCGGGAAGGAGCTACACCTTC. Translation: CASSESGRSYTF.

This sequence joins TRBV6-5 and TRBJ2-5, with 10 bases matching TRBD2. This CDR3 region has 15 residues. V lost 2 bases, J lost 2 bases, and 2 bases stayed unmatched. The germline gives CDR1 MNHEY, CDR2 SVGAGI. The CDR3 bases are TGTGCCAGCAGTTACGGACTAGCGGTTCAAGAGACCCAGTACTTC. This translates into CASSYGLAVQETQYF.